This entry lists 9 T cell receptor beta chains sequenced from one sample in a study of blood T cell repertoires in COVID-19. Using immunoSEQ multiplex PCR, the repertoire was profiled, and TCRdb retains in-frame clones only, with some absent. The table includes roughly 250,000 clones, approximately 83% detected once. What was sequenced was peripheral blood. The receptors here all came from a person aged 70 to 79 with COVID-19, enrolled during active disease.

This sequence joins TRBV9 and TRBJ2-7; D might be TRBD2 (6 bases). There are 16 residues in the CDR3. CDR1 and CDR2 (germline): SGDLS, YYNGEE. V was shortened by 0 bases and J by 4 bases, with 17 bases between the two germline ends. CDR3 region: CASSVGPASEGYEQYF. The CDR3 DNA reads TGTGCCAGCAGCGTAGGTCCCGCTAGCGAGGGTTACGAGCAGTACTTC.

The chain joins TRBV2 to TRBJ1-1, with 8 nucleotides matching TRBD1. The trim removed 7 bases at V and 1 base at J, leaving 8 bases unmatched. The CDR3 is 15 amino acids. From germline, CDR1 is SNHLY and CDR2 FYNNEI. The CDR3 bases are TGTGCCAGCAATTTGGCCAGGGGGCCGAACACTGAAGCTTTCTTT. Its protein is CASNLARGPNTEAFF.

This rearrangement joins TRBV3-1 (or the pseudogene TRBV3-2) to TRBJ2-1, with 9 nucleotides matching TRBD2. Germline V gene lookup returns CDR1 LGHDT and CDR2 YNNKEL (reference sequence). Trimming took 2 bases from V and 0 from J; bases not matched to a gene: 8. There are 18 residues in the CDR3. The CDR3 nucleotides read TGTGCCAGCAGCCAAAGGGGACGTAGCGGGAGCTCCTACAATGAGCAGTTCTTC. Residues: CASSQRGRSGSSYNEQFF.

The sample holds one count of this clone. The gene calls are TRBV11-2 and TRBJ1-5; D is undetermined. CDR1 and CDR2 from the germline V gene are SGHAT and FQNNGV. This CDR3 comprises 15 residues. Trimming pared 6 bases from V and 0 bases from J, leaving 12 bases between. CDR3 loop: CASSQGDYSNQPQHF. For the CDR3, the DNA is TGTGCCAGCAGTCAAGGAGATTATAGCAATCAGCCCCAGCATTTT.

The genes are TRBV11-2 and TRBJ2-3; D possibly corresponds to TRBD2 (6 bases). The germline V and J ends were trimmed by 4 bases and 2 bases, with 10 bases remaining between them. CDR1 SGHAT and CDR2 FQNNGV come from the germline V gene. The CDR3 has 14 residues. CDR3: CASSSGLNTDTQYF. The CDR3, as DNA: TGTGCCAGCAGCTCGGGACTCAACACAGATACGCAGTATTTT.

This clone appeared a few times. This sequence joins TRBV6-4 and TRBJ2-1; 7 nucleotides agree with TRBD2. This CDR3 has 15 residues. V lost 3 bases to trimming and J lost 3 bases; unmatched junction nucleotides: 5. Germline V gene data show CDR1 as MRHNA and CDR2 as SNTAGT. The CDR3 sequence: CASSETSGIYNEQFF. In DNA, the CDR3 is TGTGCCAGCAGTGAAACCAGCGGGATCTACAATGAGCAGTTCTTC.

This clone showed up just once. Within the sample, other DNA sequences also encode this same CDR3. The genes are TRBV28 and TRBJ1-1; D gene unclear. Looked up from germline, CDR1 is MDHEN and CDR2 is SYDVKM. V shed 8 bases and J shed 5 bases, with 18 bases lying between them. The CDR3 is 14 amino acids. As DNA, the CDR3 is TGTGCCAGCTCCCCCCGACGGGGAGGAACTGAAGCTTTCTTT. This codes for CASSPRRGGTEAFF.

The chain combines TRBV19 with TRBJ1-1; possibly TRBD1 for D (6 bases). V was pared by 4 bases and J by 1 base, with 13 bases between. The length of the CDR3 is 15 residues. The germline V gene encodes CDR1 LNHDA and CDR2 SQIVND (reference sequence). CDR3: CASSSQGLENTEAFF. The CDR3 DNA sequence: TGTGCCAGTAGTAGTCAGGGGCTAGAGAACACTGAAGCTTTCTTT. Combining the CDR3 with reference TRBV19 and TRBJ1-1 gives the whole variable domain DGGITQSPKYLFRKEGQNVTLSCEQNLNHDAMYWYRQDPGQGLRLIYYSQIVNDFQKGDIAEGYSVSREKKESFPLTVTSAQKNPTAFYLCASSSQGLENTEAFFGQGTRLTVV.

The gene calls are TRBV7-9 and TRBJ2-3; TRBD2 might be the D (6 bases). The CDR3 is made up of 18 amino acids. The V gene's germline CDR1 is SEHNR and CDR2 FQNEAQ (reference sequence). V was cut by 1 base and J by 1 base, with 18 bases left in between. The DNA of the CDR3 is TGTGCCAGCAGCTTAGAGCGGAGGGGCCTCTCTGGCACAGATACGCAGTATTTT. It translates to CASSLERRGLSGTDTQYF. Full variable domain (outside the CDR3, taken from reference TRBV7-9 and TRBJ2-3): DTGVSQNPRHKITKRGQNVTFRCDPISEHNRLYWYRQTLGQGPEFLTYFQNEAQLEKSRLLSDRFSAERPKGSFSTLEIQRTEQGDSAMYLCASSLERRGLSGTDTQYFGPGTRLTVL.